One and the same sample provided the 9 T cell receptor beta chains below, sequenced in a study of vaccination and CD4 T cells after COVID-19. Scientists ran DNA taken from cultured CD4+ T cells through the Oncomine TCR Beta short-read assay for sequencing. TCRdb passed the PCR reads through MiXCR, listing each CDR3 protein once. The table shows 25,000 to 30,000 distinct CDR3 sequences, with 50% occurring only once. Sample treatment: approximately 11-day PBMC culture with coronavirus spike peptide pools or control peptides (ViraFEST assay). For these TCRs, the target antigens are not known. Sequences were derived from CD4+ T cells from blood, cultured in vitro, sampled before SARS-CoV-2 vaccination. The origin of the receptors is a human donor who received a COVID-19 vaccine.

V and J are TRBV30 and TRBJ2-2, with 8 nucleotides matching TRBD2. Germline CDR1 and CDR2: GTSNPN and SVGIG (reference sequence). The V and J ends lost 3 bases and 1 base, in that order; junction bases with no gene match: 7. The CDR3 contains 16 residues. The CDR3 sequence is CAWRTGAGENTGELFF. In nucleotides, the CDR3 is TGTGCCTGGAGAACGGGAGCGGGGGAGAACACCGGGGAGCTGTTTTTT.

This clonotype was counted only a few times. This chain uses TRBV5-6 with TRBJ1-1; D is possibly TRBD1 (6 bases). The CDR3 consists of 14 residues. With 3 bases removed from V and 1 base from J, the gap between germline ends came to 10 bases. The germline V gene encodes CDR1 SGHDT and CDR2 YYEEEE. CDR3 nucleotide sequence: TGTGCCAGCAGCTGGGGGCTGGGGAACACTGAAGCTTTCTTT. This gives the protein CASSWGLGNTEAFF.

The V call is TRBV27, the J call TRBJ2-3; D gene unclear. The CDR3 consists of 13 residues. V was clipped by 5 bases and J by 0 bases, with 6 bases between them. Looked up from germline, CDR1 is MNHEY and CDR2 is SMNVEV (reference sequence). CDR3: CASSNSSTDTQYF. CDR3 nucleotides: TGTGCCAGCAGTAACTCGAGCACAGATACGCAGTATTTT.

In this sample, this clonotype turned up a few times. CDR3: CASSPTGNVAQPQHF. The CDR3 nucleotides are TGTGCCAGCAGCCCGACAGGGAATGTCGCTCAGCCCCAGCATTTT. This sequence joins TRBV2 and TRBJ1-5, with TRBD1 identical over 7 bases. The CDR3 runs to 15 residues. CDR1 and CDR2 from the germline V gene are SNHLY and FYNNEI. V lost 6 bases, J lost 6 bases, and 11 bases stayed unmatched.

The chain employs TRBV4-1 and TRBJ1-5; 7 nucleotides match TRBD1. J lost 3 bases, V lost 1 base, and 3 bases had no gene match. The CDR3 is 15 amino acids. The germline CDR1 and CDR2 sequences are MGHRA and YSYEKL. CDR3 protein: CASSQVTGNNQPQHF. The CDR3 DNA sequence: TGCGCCAGCAGCCAAGTGACAGGGAACAATCAGCCCCAGCATTTT.

This clonotype was observed a handful of times. V usage is TRBV19 and J usage is TRBJ2-1; D unresolved. Between the trimmed V and J ends, which lost 1 base and 8 bases, there was a span of 6 bases. Germline loops: CDR1 LNHDA, CDR2 SQIVND (reference sequence). This CDR3 comprises 12 residues. The CDR3 DNA follows: TGTGCCAGTAGTATAGCGGAAGATGAGCAGTTCTTC. It specifies CASSIAEDEQFF.

This clonotype was observed once. A read error may account for a junction end that differs from germline. The chain joins TRBV5-3 to TRBJ1-3; 8 bases fit TRBD1. TRBV5-3 is reported as an ORF; its role is uncertain. The CDR3 loop spans 15 amino acids. DNA for the CDR3: TGTGCCAGCAGCTCTTACTCAGGGGGCGGAAACACCATATATTTT. Translated, it gives CASSSYSGGGNTIYF.

This clonotype came up once. This chain uses TRBV10-3 with TRBJ1-5, with 7 bases matching TRBD1. The germline gives CDR1 ENHRY, CDR2 SYGVKD. The trim removed 1 base at V and 5 bases at J, leaving 8 bases unmatched. This CDR3 is 16 amino acids long. The CDR3 bases are TGTGCCATCAGTGAGTTTGGTAGGGGGCGCGATCAGCCCCAGCATTTT. Encoded protein: CAISEFGRGRDQPQHF.

The V gene is TRBV19, the J gene TRBJ1-4, with 9 bases fitting TRBD1. Per the germline V gene, CDR1 is LNHDA and CDR2 is SQIVND (reference sequence). The CDR3 length is 13 residues. The V and J ends lost 5 bases and 11 bases, in that order; junction bases with no gene match: 6. This CDR3 is CASSEQGAKKLFF. The CDR3 DNA reads as TGTGCCAGTAGTGAACAGGGGGCGAAGAAACTGTTTTTT.